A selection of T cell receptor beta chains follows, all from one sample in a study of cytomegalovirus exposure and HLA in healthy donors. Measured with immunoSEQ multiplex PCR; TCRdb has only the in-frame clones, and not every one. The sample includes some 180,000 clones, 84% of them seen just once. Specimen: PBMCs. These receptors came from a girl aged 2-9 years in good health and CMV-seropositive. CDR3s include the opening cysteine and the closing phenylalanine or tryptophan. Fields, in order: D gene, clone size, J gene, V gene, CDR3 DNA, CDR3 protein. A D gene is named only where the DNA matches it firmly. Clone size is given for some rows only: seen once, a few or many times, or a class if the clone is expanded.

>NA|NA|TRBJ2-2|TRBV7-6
TGTGCCAGCGGCGGGTACACCGGGGAGCTGTTTTTT
CASGGYTGELFF
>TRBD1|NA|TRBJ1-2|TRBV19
TGTGCCAGTAGTCCTGACAGGGACTATGGCTACACCTTC
CASSPDRDYGYTF
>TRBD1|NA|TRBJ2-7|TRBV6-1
TGTGCCAGCCGGACAGGTGGACCCTACGAGCAGTACTTC
CASRTGGPYEQYF
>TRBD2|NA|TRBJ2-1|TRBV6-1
TGTGCCAGCAGGCAGCGGGGGGTGGGTGAGCAGTTCTTC
CASRQRGVGEQFF
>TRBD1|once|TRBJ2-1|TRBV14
TGTGCCAGCAGCCAACCAGGACAGGGGAGTAATGAGCAGTTCTTC
CASSQPGQGSNEQFF
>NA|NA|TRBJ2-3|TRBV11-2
TGTGCCACCCGGAAAGTGGGGGGTAGCCAGCCAGATACGCAGTATTTT
CATRKVGGSQPDTQYF
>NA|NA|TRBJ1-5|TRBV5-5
TGTGCCAGCAGCTACAGGCCCATGGGCAATCAGCCCCAGCATTTT
CASSYRPMGNQPQHF
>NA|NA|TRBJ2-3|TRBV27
TGTGCCAGCAGTTCCCCAATAGGGGCTCCTAGCACAGATACGCAGTATTTT
CASSSPIGAPSTDTQYF
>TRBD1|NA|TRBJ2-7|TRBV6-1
TGTGCCAGCAGGGCGACAGGGAGAGTCCACGAGCAGTACTTC
CASRATGRVHEQYF
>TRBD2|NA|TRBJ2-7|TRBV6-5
TGTGCCGTCCGCCGCGAGAGCGGGGGGGCCTACGAGCAGTACTTC
CAVRRESGGAYEQYF
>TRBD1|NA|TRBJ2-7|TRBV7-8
TGTGCCAGCAGCCAAGAGGGGGGACAGGTCTTCTCCTACGAGCAGTACTTC
CASSQEGGQVFSYEQYF
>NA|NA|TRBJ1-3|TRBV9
TGTGCCAGCAGCTCGACAGGCTCTGGAAACACCATATATTTT
CASSSTGSGNTIYF
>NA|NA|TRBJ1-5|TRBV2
TGTGCCAGCAGTGATTACTCGGCCCTCCGGCGGGGCAATCAGCCCCAGCATTTT
CASSDYSALRRGNQPQHF
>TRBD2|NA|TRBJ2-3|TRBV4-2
TGTGCCAGCAGCCAAGATCACCTAGCGGGAGTGACAGATACGCAGTATTTT
CASSQDHLAGVTDTQYF
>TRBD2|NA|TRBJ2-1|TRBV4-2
TGTGCCAGCAGCCCGCCCTGGCGGGGGAATGAGCAGTTCTTC
CASSPPWRGNEQFF
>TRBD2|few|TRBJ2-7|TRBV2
TGTGCCAGTACGACTAGCGGGGGTGACGAGCAGTACTTC
CASTTSGGDEQYF
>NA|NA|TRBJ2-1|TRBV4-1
TGCGCCAGCAGCCAAGAGGGCGGGACTCGTGAGCAGTTCTTC
CASSQEGGTREQFF
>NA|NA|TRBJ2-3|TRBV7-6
TGTGCCAGCAGCCAGAGGCATAGTCTAGGGGTGAGCACAGATACGCAGTATTTT
CASSQRHSLGVSTDTQYF
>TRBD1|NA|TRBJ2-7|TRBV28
TGTGCCAGCAGTTTATCCGGGACAGGGGGTTACGAGCAGTACTTC
CASSLSGTGGYEQYF
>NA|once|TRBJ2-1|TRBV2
TGTGCCAGCGAAGTCCCCAAATGGCCAGGGATTACCTACAATGAGCAGTTCTTC
CASEVPKWPGITYNEQFF